The clone carrying this T cell receptor beta chain was detected a few times. This sample is part of a study of response to subunit inactivated influenza vaccine. V shed 5 bases and J shed 4 bases, with 23 bases lying between them. This CDR3 has 17 residues. Germline CDR1 reads SQVTM; CDR2 reads ANQGSEA. TCRdb recomputed calls from the RT-PCR reads with MiXCR, one row per CDR3 protein. The sample consists of about 170,000 distinct CDR3 sequences, roughly 12% of them appearing once. This same sample was also part of a study on T cells expressing NK-cell markers. That paper states: Libraries used 5'RACE template switching adding universal primer site and UMIs. With respect to HCMV, most of the eight sequenced donors were seropositive, and one was seronegative. Only alpha-beta TCR T cells were sorted in several experiments, using an anti-gamma-delta TCR antibody.

This TCR was recovered from a middle-aged man who received an inactivated influenza vaccine. The sequencing here drew on CD8+ T cells sorted from PBMCs, taken about 13 days after vaccination. J is TRBJ2-2 and V is TRBV29-1; D could derive from TRBD1 or TRBD2 (5 bases each). CDR3 bases: TGCAGCGTTCTAACCCCCCGTACGGGACCGGGCACCGGGGAGCTGTTTTTT. Translated: CSVLTPRTGPGTGELFF.